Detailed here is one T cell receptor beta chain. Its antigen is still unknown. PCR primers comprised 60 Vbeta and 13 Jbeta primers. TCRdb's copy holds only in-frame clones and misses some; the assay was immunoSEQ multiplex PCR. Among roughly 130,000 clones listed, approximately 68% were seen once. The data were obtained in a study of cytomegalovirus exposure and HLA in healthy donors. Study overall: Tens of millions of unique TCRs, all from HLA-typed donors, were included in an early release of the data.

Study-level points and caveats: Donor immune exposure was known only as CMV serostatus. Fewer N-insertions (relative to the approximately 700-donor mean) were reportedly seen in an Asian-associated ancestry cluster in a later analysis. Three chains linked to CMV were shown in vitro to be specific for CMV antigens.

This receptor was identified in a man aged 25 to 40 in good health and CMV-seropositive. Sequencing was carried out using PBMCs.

The CDR3 DNA sequence: TGTGCCAGCAGCTTTGCACAGGGAGGGGGCACTGAAGCTTTCTTT. Protein: CASSFAQGGGTEAFF. This sequence joins TRBV7-9 and TRBJ1-1, with a possible D match to TRBD1 (6 bases). The CDR3 runs 15 residues. Per the germline V gene, CDR1 is SEHNR and CDR2 is FQNEAQ (reference sequence). Between the trimmed V and J ends, which lost 3 bases and 4 bases, there was a span of 15 bases.